The 30 T cell receptor beta chains reported below all come from one sample, sequenced in a study of cytomegalovirus exposure and HLA in healthy donors. The PCR ran on 60 Vbeta and 13 Jbeta primers. Method: immunoSEQ multiplex PCR; TCRdb's copy keeps in-frame clones and lacks some. The table has about 110,000 clones, less than 85% seen once. Specimen: PBMCs. Every receptor here comes from a young man in good health and CMV-seronegative.

The chain links TRBV5-4 to TRBJ2-5, with TRBD2 matching 9 bases. The CDR3 contains 16 residues. Germline V gene data show CDR1 as SGHNT and CDR2 as YYREEE (reference sequence). The junction had 6 bases not matched to a gene; V was cut back by 2 bases and J by 1 base. CDR3 sequence: CASSFSASGVQETQYF. CDR3 in DNA: TGTGCCAGCAGCTTTTCGGCTAGCGGGGTCCAAGAGACCCAGTACTTC.

In the case of this clone: One end of the junction does not line up with germline, which may come from a read error. The identical CDR3 is also encoded by other nucleotide sequences in the sample. The chain couples TRBV6-5 to TRBJ1-3, with 7 bases aligning to TRBD1. The germline V gene encodes CDR1 MNHEY and CDR2 SVGAGI. The CDR3 length is 16 residues. DNA of the CDR3: TGTGCCAGCAGTTACGTGGGACAGAACTCTGGGAACACCATATATTTT. Residues: CASSYVGQNSGNTIYF.

V gene TRBV6-5 combines with J gene TRBJ2-7; tentatively, D is TRBD2 (5 bases). The germline V gene encodes CDR1 MNHEY and CDR2 SVGAGI. This CDR3 is built from 14 residues. The ends were cut back, 5 bases at V and 4 bases at J, with 15 bases in the middle. The CDR3 DNA reads as TGTGCCAGCAGTCGATCCGGGAAGTCGTACGAGCAGTACTTC. Translation gives CASSRSGKSYEQYF.

This clone was detected once. The gene calls are TRBV6-6 and TRBJ2-1; 10 bases align to TRBD1. This CDR3 is 14 amino acids long. From germline, CDR1 is MNHNY and CDR2 SVGAGI (reference sequence). The ends lost 7 bases at V and 9 bases at J; junction bases unmatched: 9. Here the CDR3 reads CASTGTGVGGEQFF. CDR3 DNA: TGTGCCAGCACAGGGACAGGGGTGGGGGGTGAGCAGTTCTTC.

The chain combines TRBV4-3 with TRBJ2-7; D remains unclear. Per the germline V gene, CDR1 is LGHNA and CDR2 is YSLEER. This CDR3 has 14 amino acids. V gave up 1 base and J gave up 2 bases, with 9 bases separating them. The CDR3 nucleotides are TGCGCCAGCAGCCAAGCCTGGGCAGCCTACGAGCAGTACTTC. Translated, it gives CASSQAWAAYEQYF.

The CDR3 is CASSLAPTDSLYEQYF. CDR3 nucleotide sequence: TGCGCCAGCAGCTTGGCCCCGACGGACAGTCTCTACGAGCAGTACTTC. J is TRBJ2-7 and V is TRBV5-1, with D possibly being TRBD1 (6 bases). Germline V gene sequence: CDR1 SGHRS, CDR2 YFSETQ. Trimming removed 0 bases at V and 3 bases at J, with 16 bases between. This CDR3 has 16 amino acids.

The rearrangement uses TRBV5-1 and TRBJ2-2; 12 bases line up with TRBD2. V shed 0 bases and J 1 base; nucleotides not matched to a gene: 1. Looked up from germline, CDR1 is SGHRS and CDR2 is YFSETQ. There are 17 residues in the CDR3. The CDR3 DNA follows: TGCGCCAGCAGCTTGGAACTAGCGGGGGGGAACACCGGGGAGCTGTTTTTT. Protein: CASSLELAGGNTGELFF. Full variable domain (remainder filled in from reference TRBV5-1 and TRBJ2-2): KAGVTQTPRYLIKTRGQQVTLSCSPISGHRSVSWYQQTPGQGLQFLFEYFSETQRNKGNFPGRFSGRQFSNSRSEMNVSTLELGDSALYLCASSLELAGGNTGELFFGEGSRLTVL.

V is TRBV15 and J is TRBJ2-1; TRBD2 is a possible D gene (6 bases). Trimming cost V 3 bases and J 6 bases, with 15 bases left between them. The CDR3 has 15 amino acids. From germline, CDR1 is LNHNV and CDR2 YYDKDF (reference sequence). CDR3 sequence reads: CATSRGGPSRNEQFF. The CDR3 nucleotides are TGTGCCACCAGCAGGGGGGGACCGTCCCGCAATGAGCAGTTCTTC. Supplemented by reference TRBV15 and TRBJ2-1, the full variable domain reads DAMVIQNPRYQVTQFGKPVTLSCSQTLNHNVMYWYQQKSSQAPKLLFHYYDKDFNNEADTPDNFQSRRPNTSFCFLDIRSPGLGDTAMYLCATSRGGPSRNEQFFGPGTRLTVL.

V gene TRBV9 combines with J gene TRBJ2-1, with 8 bases aligning to TRBD2. CDR3 length: 18 residues. Germline CDR1 SGDLS, CDR2 YYNGEE. V was pared by 4 bases and J by 3 bases, with 15 bases of the junction left unmatched. CDR3 bases: TGTGCCAGCAGCCCGAGGATTCTAAGCGGGGGCCTCTACAATGAGCAGTTCTTC. Protein: CASSPRILSGGLYNEQFF.

This clone turned up a few times. Other DNA sequences in this specimen translate into the identical CDR3. The V call is TRBV18, the J call TRBJ1-1, with TRBD1 as a possible D gene (6 bases). The CDR3 covers 13 residues. Germline assignment: CDR1 KGHSH and CDR2 LQKENI. The V gene lost 1 base and the J gene lost 5 bases, with 8 bases spanning the gap. CDR3 DNA sequence: TGTGCCAGCTCACCACAGGGGGTAACTGAAGCTTTCTTT. Its translation is CASSPQGVTEAFF.

This chain connects TRBV9 to TRBJ1-1; no definite D call. The germline V and J ends were trimmed by 0 bases and 7 bases, with 19 bases remaining between them. The V gene's germline CDR1 is SGDLS and CDR2 YYNGEE. The CDR3 sequence is 16 residues long. CDR3 nucleotide sequence: TGTGCCAGCAGCGTAGATCGGGGTCCGAGTCTTGGTGAAGCTTTCTTT. Protein sequence: CASSVDRGPSLGEAFF.

J is TRBJ2-3 and V is TRBV15; TRBD2 agrees at 8 bases. Germline CDR1 reads LNHNV; CDR2 reads YYDKDF (reference sequence). CDR3 length: 15 residues. Unmatched junction bases numbered 6, after V lost 6 bases and J lost 1 base. CDR3 DNA sequence: TGTGCCACCAGTAGGAGCGGGGGCCGCACAGATACGCAGTATTTT. Translation: CATSRSGGRTDTQYF.

V is TRBV11-1 and J is TRBJ1-6; D gene uncertain. In germline, CDR1 is SGHAT, CDR2 FQDESV (reference sequence). Trimming removed 4 bases from V and 6 bases from J, with 19 bases in between. The CDR3 loop spans 17 amino acids. The CDR3 DNA is TGTGCCAGCAGCTCCCCCTTCGGTGCAGGATTTAATTCACCCCTCCACTTT. It encodes CASSSPFGAGFNSPLHF.

Details on this clone: The sample holds other DNA sequences that translate to the same CDR3. V usage is TRBV4-1 and J usage is TRBJ2-7; TRBD2 aligns across 11 bases. The germline V gene has CDR1 MGHRA and CDR2 YSYEKL. With 1 base clipped from V and 4 bases from J, the junction kept 3 bases outside the gene matches. This CDR3 is 15 amino acids long. CDR3 DNA: TGCGCCAGCAGCCAAGTAGCGGGGGGGGAGTACGAGCAGTACTTC. It specifies CASSQVAGGEYEQYF.

This rearrangement joins TRBV5-1 to TRBJ2-1, with D maybe TRBD2 (6 bases). This CDR3 region has 16 residues. Germline loops: CDR1 SGHRS, CDR2 YFSETQ. Trimming took 4 bases from V and 4 from J, leaving 18 bases between them. The CDR3 DNA reads as TGCGCCAGCAGCGGGGGTTGGGCTAGCGAATACAATGAGCAGTTCTTC. Amino acid sequence: CASSGGWASEYNEQFF.

The gene calls are TRBV18 and TRBJ1-2; the match to TRBD1 covers 8 bases. Trimming removed 3 bases from V and 1 base from J; junction bases left unmatched: 4. The CDR3 runs to 15 residues. The germline CDR1 and CDR2 sequences are KGHSH and LQKENI. This CDR3 is CASSPVTGDNYGYTF. In DNA form, the CDR3 reads TGTGCCAGCTCACCGGTGACAGGGGATAACTATGGCTACACCTTC.

This chain uses TRBV6-5 with TRBJ2-7, with 8 bases that match TRBD2. Germline V gene lookup returns CDR1 MNHEY and CDR2 SVGAGI. J lost 4 bases, V lost 10 bases, and 6 bases had no gene match. The CDR3 length is 12 residues. For the CDR3, the DNA is TGTGCCACCCGGGGGGGAATATACGAGCAGTACTTC. Translating it yields CATRGGIYEQYF.

This clone was observed a single time. CDR3 amino acids: CASSQGENIQYF. CDR3 DNA: TGTGCCAGCAGTCAGGGGGAGAACATTCAGTACTTC. The chain uses TRBV25-1 and TRBJ2-4; 7 bases are a match to TRBD1. V lost 5 bases, J lost 7 bases, and 2 bases stayed unmatched. The germline gives CDR1 MGHDK, CDR2 SYGVNS. The CDR3 contains 12 residues.

This clone is a singleton in its sample. The chain is built from TRBV28 and TRBJ2-3; TRBD2 agrees at 8 bases. Germline V lookup: CDR1 MDHEN, CDR2 SYDVKM. This CDR3 is 14 amino acids long. V was pared by 5 bases and J by 4 bases, with 5 bases of the junction left unmatched. The DNA of the CDR3 is TGTGCCAGCAGTAAGCGGGGGTTTTCAGATACGCAGTATTTT. This translates into CASSKRGFSDTQYF.

This clone has only one observation. The chain employs TRBV11-2 and TRBJ2-7, with unresolved D. Germline V CDR1 and CDR2: SGHAT, FQNNGV. V dropped 1 base and J dropped 2 bases, with 9 bases sitting between them. The CDR3 spans 14 residues. Written as DNA, the CDR3 is TGTGCCAGCAGCTTAGGGCTGGTCGCCTACGAGCAGTACTTC. This codes for CASSLGLVAYEQYF.

V gene TRBV7-8 combines with J gene TRBJ1-3; the match to TRBD1 covers 7 bases. The CDR3 contains 16 residues. The V segment lost 3 bases and the J segment 4 bases; nucleotides outside the gene matches: 9. CDR1 SGHVS and CDR2 FQNEAQ come from the germline V gene. The CDR3 DNA reads as TGTGCCAGCAGCTTGGGATCAGGAGGGGGCGGAAACACCATATATTTT. Protein sequence: CASSLGSGGGGNTIYF.

This clone was seen a few times. The chain combines TRBV5-1 with TRBJ2-1; D remains unclear. This CDR3 comprises 9 residues. The germline V gene has CDR1 SGHRS and CDR2 YFSETQ. V lost 6 bases, J lost 15 bases, and 10 bases lay in between. CDR3 sequence: CASTLSRFF. CDR3 DNA sequence: TGCGCCAGCACCCTCTCGCGGTTCTTC.

The chain is built from TRBV7-9 and TRBJ1-4; 8 positions agree with TRBD1. Germline CDR1 and CDR2: SEHNR and FQNEAQ (reference sequence). J gave up 5 bases and V 4 bases, and 3 bases lay outside the gene matches. The CDR3 has 14 residues. CDR3 nucleotide sequence: TGTGCCAGCAGCTCAGACAGGGGAAATGAAAAACTGTTTTTT. Its translation: CASSSDRGNEKLFF.

The V and J genes are TRBV18 and TRBJ2-3, with a tentative D call TRBD2 (5 bases). The CDR3 totals 16 residues. The V gene lost 3 bases and the J gene lost 7 bases, with 20 bases spanning the gap. The germline gives CDR1 KGHSH, CDR2 LQKENI. The CDR3 region is CASSPATRGERNTQYF. The CDR3 DNA reads TGTGCCAGCTCACCGGCTACACGGGGAGAACGTAATACGCAGTATTTT.

This chain links TRBV14 with TRBJ2-2, with 12 bases identical to TRBD2. Germline V CDR1 and CDR2: SGHDN, FVKESK. Trimming at V came to 4 bases and at J to 7 bases, leaving 4 bases not matched to a gene. The CDR3 runs 15 residues. Written as DNA, the CDR3 is TGTGCCAGCAGCCCGACTAGCGGGGGCGGCGGGGAGCTGTTTTTT. As protein: CASSPTSGGGGELFF.

This chain joins TRBV5-1 and TRBJ2-5; TRBD2 agrees at 8 bases. The CDR3 contains 15 residues. The V and J ends lost 0 bases and 3 bases, in that order; junction bases with no gene match: 4. CDR1 is SGHRS, CDR2 YFSETQ, per germline. In nucleotides, the CDR3 is TGCGCCAGCAGCTTGGGGCGGGGGGCCGAAGAGACCCAGTACTTC. Amino acid sequence: CASSLGRGAEETQYF.

The chain is built from TRBV6-6 and TRBJ2-3; unclear D gene. The V gene lost 0 bases and the J gene lost 5 bases, with 6 bases spanning the gap. In germline, CDR1 is MNHNY, CDR2 SVGAGI (reference sequence). The CDR3 is 13 amino acids. CDR3 loop: CASSYSAVDTQYF. The DNA of the CDR3 is TGTGCCAGCAGTTACTCGGCGGTAGATACGCAGTATTTT.

Comment on this clone: The junction departs from the called germline gene at one end, perhaps through a read error. This chain uses TRBV27 with TRBJ1-6; D gene unclear. Germline V CDR1 and CDR2: MNHEY, SMNVEV (reference sequence). This CDR3 comprises 12 residues. CDR3 nucleotide sequence: TGTTCCAGCAGTCCCCACGGGACACCCCTCCACTTT. This sequence encodes CSSSPHGTPLHF.

J is TRBJ1-5 and V is TRBV15; TRBD1 aligns across 8 bases. V shed 4 bases and J 7 bases; nucleotides not matched to a gene: 6. CDR1 is LNHNV, CDR2 YYDKDF, per germline (reference sequence). The CDR3 is 14 amino acids. Here the CDR3 reads CATSNQGAWQPQHF. DNA of the CDR3: TGTGCCACCAGCAACCAGGGGGCTTGGCAGCCCCAGCATTTT.

A few counts support this clone. CDR3 protein: CASSLAGIRNHEQYF. The CDR3 DNA is TGTGCCAGCAGCTTGGCCGGGATCCGGAATCACGAGCAGTACTTC. The chain employs TRBV5-4 and TRBJ2-7; tentative D call: TRBD2 (5 bases). V lost 0 bases and J lost 5, with 15 bases in between. The germline V gene has CDR1 SGHNT and CDR2 YYREEE (reference sequence). The CDR3 contains 15 residues.